Sequencing of this T cell receptor beta chain was carried out in a study of blood T cells in healthy people across ages. Overall study findings and caveats: Roughly linear age-related decline in beta diversity appeared, significant by age around 42.

The second PCR ran roughly 6 to 11 cycles with a sample-barcoded 5' primer and J-beta primers. In TCRdb, the 5' RACE reads were re-called with MiXCR into one record per CDR3 protein. The table lists about 800,000 distinct CDR3 sequences, more than 20% of them singletons. With V trimmed by 8 bases and J by 0 bases, 2 bases remained unmatched. This CDR3 region has 13 residues. In germline, CDR1 is ENHRY, CDR2 SYGVKD. No fewer than 5.5 micrograms of total RNA were isolated from every sample. This clonotype was observed a few times. Its cognate antigen is unknown. The sample also formed part of further work on T cells of mothers and their children. That work states: The donor cohort consisted of three healthy Caucasian mothers and their six children. All extracted RNA went into cDNA synthesis, approximately 1.5 ug per 15 ul.

This receptor was taken from a boy aged 5 to 17 in good health. Material: blood. This chain connects TRBV10-3 to TRBJ1-2, with 8 bases that match TRBD1. The CDR3 protein is CAIWDRTNYGYTF. The CDR3 nucleotides are TGTGCCATCTGGGACAGGACTAACTATGGCTACACCTTC.